The rows below give T cell receptor beta chains drawn from one sample of a study of blood T cells in healthy people across ages. TCRdb ran MiXCR on the 5' RACE reads and lists one entry per CDR3 protein. The sample includes about 760,000 distinct CDR3 sequences, roughly 25% seen only once; the top ten take just under 9.5%. This sample also appeared in a second study, on T cells of mothers and their children.

Sequencing input: blood. The origin of the receptors is a boy aged 5-17 years in good health. Both conserved end residues are part of each CDR3. A D gene is named only where the DNA matches it firmly. The size field is filled for only some rows; it gives once, few, many or a size class.

J: TRBJ2-7; size: few; V: TRBV28; D: TRBD2; CDR3: CASSLRSGIAYEQYF; DNA: TGTGCCAGCAGTTTAAGAAGCGGGATAGCCTACGAGCAGTACTTC
J: TRBJ2-5; size: few; V: TRBV7-9; D: TRBD1; CDR3: CASSPQGGDETQYF; DNA: TGTGCCAGCAGCCCTCAAGGGGGCGATGAGACCCAGTACTTC
J: TRBJ2-1; size: -; V: TRBV29-1; D: TRBD1; CDR3: CSVEVTTGGRDEQFF; DNA: TGCAGCGTTGAAGTAACGACAGGGGGCAGGGATGAGCAGTTCTTC
J: TRBJ2-2; size: -; V: TRBV5-1; D: TRBD1; CDR3: CASSSRQGPGELFF; DNA: TGCGCCAGCAGCTCCAGACAGGGTCCCGGGGAGCTGTTTTTT
J: TRBJ2-1; size: -; V: TRBV18; D: -; CDR3: CASSQRHMRDGSYNEQFF; DNA: TGTGCCAGCTCACAGAGACACATGAGGGACGGATCCTACAATGAGCAGTTCTTC
J: TRBJ2-1; size: -; V: TRBV5-4; D: TRBD2; CDR3: CASTNPSGGSNNEQFF; DNA: TGTGCCAGCACCAATCCTAGCGGGGGGAGCAACAATGAGCAGTTCTTC
J: TRBJ1-2; size: -; V: TRBV7-2; D: TRBD1; CDR3: CASILQGRGVDGYTF; DNA: TGTGCCAGCATTTTACAGGGGAGAGGGGTGGATGGCTACACCTTC
J: TRBJ1-2; size: -; V: TRBV6-6; D: -; CDR3: CASGMQPNYGYTF; DNA: TGTGCCAGCGGGATGCAGCCGAACTATGGCTACACCTTC
J: TRBJ2-7; size: few; V: TRBV14; D: -; CDR3: CASRDKAENLQYF; DNA: TGTGCCAGCAGAGACAAGGCGGAAAATCTCCAGTACTTC
J: TRBJ1-4; size: -; V: TRBV7-2; D: TRBD1; CDR3: CASSVGVRRGLREKLFF; DNA: TGTGCCAGCAGCGTAGGGGTGCGGAGGGGGCTGAGGGAAAAACTGTTTTTT
J: TRBJ2-6; size: -; V: TRBV29-1; D: -; CDR3: CSVSLDSANVLTF; DNA: TGCAGCGTATCTTTGGACAGTGCCAACGTCCTGACTTTC
J: TRBJ2-3; size: -; V: TRBV11-2; D: TRBD2; CDR3: CASRSWSLDSGATDTQYF; DNA: TGTGCCAGCAGATCCTGGAGTTTGGATAGCGGGGCCACAGATACGCAGTATTTT
J: TRBJ2-1; size: few; V: TRBV20-1; D: -; CDR3: CSARSRESSIYEQFF; DNA: TGCAGTGCTAGGTCCCGGGAGTCCTCCATCTATGAGCAGTTCTTC
J: TRBJ1-5; size: few; V: TRBV7-3; D: -; CDR3: CASWADNQPQHF; DNA: TGTGCCAGCTGGGCGGACAATCAGCCCCAGCATTTT
J: TRBJ2-7; size: -; V: TRBV29-1; D: -; CDR3: CSVLSTGGYERYF; DNA: TGCAGCGTATTATCGACAGGCGGCTACGAGCGGTACTTC
J: TRBJ2-5; size: few; V: TRBV5-1; D: -; CDR3: CASSLELNRGSEETQYF; DNA: TGCGCCAGCAGCTTGGAATTAAACCGAGGGTCCGAAGAGACTCAGTACTTC
J: TRBJ2-2; size: -; V: TRBV28; D: -; CDR3: CASAEGNTGELFF; DNA: TGTGCCAGCGCTGAGGGGAACACCGGGGAGCTGTTTTTT
J: TRBJ2-4; size: -; V: TRBV6-5; D: TRBD1; CDR3: CASSLTGDANIQYF; DNA: TGTGCCAGCAGTTTGACAGGGGACGCAAACATTCAGTACTTC
J: TRBJ2-5; size: few; V: TRBV9; D: -; CDR3: CASSAPGEETQYF; DNA: TGTGCCAGCAGCGCCCCCGGGGAAGAGACCCAGTACTTC
J: TRBJ2-5; size: -; V: TRBV15; D: -; CDR3: CATSSRGETQYF; DNA: TGTGCCACCAGCAGCCGGGGGGAGACCCAGTACTTC
J: TRBJ2-7; size: -; V: TRBV29-1; D: -; CDR3: CSVETEYEQYF; DNA: TGCAGCGTTGAGACAGAGTACGAGCAGTACTTC
J: TRBJ2-7; size: few; V: TRBV10-3; D: -; CDR3: CAIRPGGKVSYEQYF; DNA: TGTGCCATCAGGCCAGGAGGGAAGGTGAGCTACGAGCAGTACTTC
J: TRBJ2-5; size: -; V: TRBV5-5; D: -; CDR3: CASSTPGAQETQYF; DNA: TGTGCCAGCAGCACACCCGGTGCCCAAGAGACCCAGTACTTC
J: TRBJ1-1; size: -; V: TRBV5-1; D: -; CDR3: CASSLALIAGAEAFF; DNA: TGCGCCAGCAGCTTGGCCTTAATTGCAGGGGCTGAAGCTTTCTTT
J: TRBJ1-5; size: few; V: TRBV7-8; D: -; CDR3: CASSLASRVHQPQHF; DNA: TGTGCCAGCAGCTTAGCCAGTAGGGTACATCAGCCCCAGCATTTT
J: TRBJ2-7; size: few; V: TRBV6-2/TRBV6-3; D: -; CDR3: CASRPGPPYEQYF; DNA: TGTGCCAGCAGACCCGGGCCCCCCTACGAGCAGTACTTC
J: TRBJ2-7; size: -; V: TRBV29-1; D: -; CDR3: CSVENRGTSYEQYF; DNA: TGCAGCGTCGAAAATCGGGGTACGAGTTACGAGCAGTACTTC
J: TRBJ2-7; size: once; V: TRBV11-2; D: -; CDR3: CASRETGVNDEQYF; DNA: TGTGCCAGCAGAGAAACGGGGGTGAACGACGAGCAGTACTTC